Listed below are T cell receptor beta chains from one sample, sequenced in a study of T cell repertoires in cytomegalovirus infection. Using its own MiXCR run on the reads, TCRdb lists one record per CDR3 protein. The table shows about 310,000 distinct CDR3 sequences, with approximately 8.9% occurring only once. Sequenced sample: PBMCs. The receptors here all came from a human donor in good health (CMV status not recorded). Some clones in this sample may be carry-over from other donors' samples. Both conserved end residues are part of each CDR3. The order of the fields is D gene, J gene, V gene, clone size, CDR3 DNA, CDR3 protein. A D gene is named only where the DNA matches it firmly. Where a row states a size, it is once, few, many or the class of an expanded clone; other rows omit it.

d_gene: -; j_gene: TRBJ1-2; v_gene: TRBV4-3; abundance: few; CDR3nt: TGCGCCAGCAGCCTCTCCGTCGACCGCGTTACTGGCTACACCTTC; CDR3aa: CASSLSVDRVTGYTF
d_gene: -; j_gene: TRBJ2-2; v_gene: TRBV2; abundance: -; CDR3nt: TGTGCCAGCAGCTCGGCGAGACCTCGGAACACCGGGGAGCTGTTTTTT; CDR3aa: CASSSARPRNTGELFF
d_gene: -; j_gene: TRBJ2-6; v_gene: TRBV19; abundance: few; CDR3nt: TGTGCCAGTAATTGGCAGGAAAAAGTATCTGGGGCCAACGTCCTGACTTTC; CDR3aa: CASNWQEKVSGANVLTF
d_gene: TRBD1; j_gene: TRBJ1-1; v_gene: TRBV5-4; abundance: many; CDR3nt: TGTGCCAGCAGCCCTGAGGACAGGAAGGGCACTGAAGCTTTCTTT; CDR3aa: CASSPEDRKGTEAFF
d_gene: -; j_gene: TRBJ2-5; v_gene: TRBV29-1; abundance: many; CDR3nt: TGCAGCGTTGAAGATCACAGGGCAGGGCAAGAGACCCAGTACTTC; CDR3aa: CSVEDHRAGQETQYF
d_gene: TRBD2; j_gene: TRBJ2-3; v_gene: TRBV28; abundance: few; CDR3nt: TGTGCCAGCAGTCCACATAGCGGGGGGTCAACAGATACGCAGTATTTT; CDR3aa: CASSPHSGGSTDTQYF
d_gene: -; j_gene: TRBJ1-5; v_gene: TRBV28; abundance: -; CDR3nt: TGTGCCAGCAGAGGGGGGGGTAGCAATCAGCCCCAGCATTTT; CDR3aa: CASRGGGSNQPQHF
d_gene: -; j_gene: TRBJ2-7; v_gene: TRBV27; abundance: few; CDR3nt: TGTGCCAGCAGCCCCGGGACTCATACCTACGAGCAGTACTTC; CDR3aa: CASSPGTHTYEQYF
d_gene: -; j_gene: TRBJ1-1; v_gene: TRBV12-3/TRBV12-4; abundance: many; CDR3nt: TGTGCCAGCAGTTTACAACCCATTTTGGACACTGAAGCTTTCTTT; CDR3aa: CASSLQPILDTEAFF
d_gene: TRBD1; j_gene: TRBJ2-3; v_gene: TRBV28; abundance: many; CDR3nt: TGTGCCAGCAGGGGGACTGGACAGGGGGAACTAGATACGCAGTATTTT; CDR3aa: CASRGTGQGELDTQYF
d_gene: -; j_gene: TRBJ2-3; v_gene: TRBV5-4; abundance: many; CDR3nt: TGTGCCAGCAGCCTCGGGAGCACTGGCACAGATACGCAGTATTTT; CDR3aa: CASSLGSTGTDTQYF
d_gene: -; j_gene: TRBJ2-1; v_gene: TRBV25-1; abundance: many; CDR3nt: TGTGCCAGCGGGGACTCCAGACCGTTCAATGAGCAGTTCTTC; CDR3aa: CASGDSRPFNEQFF
d_gene: -; j_gene: TRBJ1-5; v_gene: TRBV7-8; abundance: -; CDR3nt: TGTGCCAGCAGCTTAACCGGGGCCCCGGGGTCCAATAGCAATCAGCCCCAGCATTTT; CDR3aa: CASSLTGAPGSNSNQPQHF
d_gene: -; j_gene: TRBJ1-1; v_gene: TRBV10-3; abundance: many; CDR3nt: TGTGCCATCTCCCTGGGAGGGGAGTTGACTGAAGCTTTCTTT; CDR3aa: CAISLGGELTEAFF
d_gene: TRBD1; j_gene: TRBJ1-1; v_gene: TRBV28; abundance: few; CDR3nt: TGTGCCAGCCACAGGGGAGACACTGAAGCTTTCTTT; CDR3aa: CASHRGDTEAFF
d_gene: -; j_gene: TRBJ1-5; v_gene: TRBV12-5; abundance: many; CDR3nt: TGTGCTAGTGGTCTAATGGATTGGCCCCAGCATTTT; CDR3aa: CASGLMDWPQHF
d_gene: -; j_gene: TRBJ2-1; v_gene: TRBV29-1; abundance: few; CDR3nt: TGCAGCACGGTGGCCCGGTCGGATGAGCAGTTCTTC; CDR3aa: CSTVARSDEQFF
d_gene: TRBD1; j_gene: TRBJ1-5; v_gene: TRBV28; abundance: once; CDR3nt: TGTGCCAGCAGTCCTTGGACAGGGTCGACGTCGGGGGGTCAGCCCCAGCATTTT; CDR3aa: CASSPWTGSTSGGQPQHF
d_gene: TRBD1; j_gene: TRBJ1-1; v_gene: TRBV7-2; abundance: -; CDR3nt: TGTACCAGCAGCTTATCACGACAGGGAGGTGGGACTGAAGCTTTCTTC; CDR3aa: CTSSLSRQGGGTEAFF
d_gene: TRBD1; j_gene: TRBJ2-1; v_gene: TRBV7-3; abundance: many; CDR3nt: TGTGCCAGCAGCTTCAGGGGGAAAAATGAGCAGTTCTTC; CDR3aa: CASSFRGKNEQFF
d_gene: TRBD2; j_gene: TRBJ2-2; v_gene: TRBV10-2; abundance: -; CDR3nt: TGCGCCAGCAGTGAAGGCGGGGGGGCGGCCGGGGAGCTGTTTTTT; CDR3aa: CASSEGGGAAGELFF
d_gene: -; j_gene: TRBJ2-5; v_gene: TRBV7-8; abundance: many; CDR3nt: TGTGCCAGCAGCTTAGCCCTATCTAGCAGGGAGGAGACCCAGTACTTC; CDR3aa: CASSLALSSREETQYF
d_gene: -; j_gene: TRBJ2-7; v_gene: TRBV13; abundance: many; CDR3nt: TGTGCCAGCAGGCTGGTCGGCAGGGGCTACGAGCAGTACTTC; CDR3aa: CASRLVGRGYEQYF
d_gene: -; j_gene: TRBJ2-7; v_gene: TRBV6-1; abundance: many; CDR3nt: TGTGCCAGCCACCAACCGGGACGGACCTCCTACGAGCAGTACTTC; CDR3aa: CASHQPGRTSYEQYF
d_gene: -; j_gene: TRBJ2-1; v_gene: TRBV7-2; abundance: many; CDR3nt: TGTGCCAGCAGCTTAGCGGGGAATGCATACAATGAGCAGTTCTTC; CDR3aa: CASSLAGNAYNEQFF
d_gene: -; j_gene: TRBJ2-3; v_gene: TRBV7-2; abundance: many; CDR3nt: TGTGCCAGCAACCGTCGCGGGGGCACAGATACGCAGTATTTT; CDR3aa: CASNRRGGTDTQYF
d_gene: -; j_gene: TRBJ1-1; v_gene: TRBV7-9; abundance: many; CDR3nt: TGTGCCAGCAGCTTTCAGGCCGCTCTGAACACTGAAGCTTTCTTT; CDR3aa: CASSFQAALNTEAFF
d_gene: -; j_gene: TRBJ2-5; v_gene: TRBV7-2; abundance: many; CDR3nt: TGTGCCAGCAGCTCTAATAGCGGACTCCAAGAGACCCAGTACTTC; CDR3aa: CASSSNSGLQETQYF
d_gene: TRBD2; j_gene: TRBJ2-2; v_gene: TRBV6-6; abundance: many; CDR3nt: TGTGCCAGCAGTTACTCGATTGTCGGGGGGGCAGCCGGGGAGCTGTTTTTT; CDR3aa: CASSYSIVGGAAGELFF
d_gene: TRBD1; j_gene: TRBJ2-1; v_gene: TRBV7-9; abundance: many; CDR3nt: TGTGCCAGCAGCTTAGGTCAGGGGGAAATCGGCGATGAGCAGTTCTTC; CDR3aa: CASSLGQGEIGDEQFF
d_gene: TRBD1; j_gene: TRBJ1-4; v_gene: TRBV20-1; abundance: many; CDR3nt: TGCAGTGCTAGTCGGGACAGGGGCACAAATGAAAAACTGTTTTTT; CDR3aa: CSASRDRGTNEKLFF
d_gene: TRBD1; j_gene: TRBJ1-1; v_gene: TRBV29-1; abundance: -; CDR3nt: TGCAACATGACAGGGGAGAACACTGAAGCTTTCTTT; CDR3aa: CNMTGENTEAFF
d_gene: TRBD1; j_gene: TRBJ2-5; v_gene: TRBV20-1; abundance: many; CDR3nt: TGCAGTGCTCTCCCTCCGGACAGGGGGGAGACCCAGTACTTC; CDR3aa: CSALPPDRGETQYF
d_gene: TRBD2; j_gene: TRBJ2-7; v_gene: TRBV7-2; abundance: many; CDR3nt: TGTGCCAGCAGCCTCGGGACTAGCGGCCCCTACGAGCAGTACTTC; CDR3aa: CASSLGTSGPYEQYF
d_gene: -; j_gene: TRBJ2-5; v_gene: TRBV7-9; abundance: many; CDR3nt: TGTGCCAGCAGCTTATTTCAGCGTGGTCAAGAGACCCAGTACTTC; CDR3aa: CASSLFQRGQETQYF
d_gene: TRBD1; j_gene: TRBJ2-5; v_gene: TRBV15; abundance: many; CDR3nt: TGTGCCACCAGCACGGGACAGCAAGAGACCCAGTACTTC; CDR3aa: CATSTGQQETQYF
d_gene: -; j_gene: TRBJ2-2; v_gene: TRBV12-5; abundance: many; CDR3nt: TGTGCTAGTGGTTGGTCTTCACAAGCAGACTACACCGGGGAGCTGTTTTTT; CDR3aa: CASGWSSQADYTGELFF
d_gene: -; j_gene: TRBJ2-4; v_gene: TRBV7-3; abundance: many; CDR3nt: TGTGCCAGCAGCTTAGGGCGCCAGGGGTTAACCCCAGTGAACTTC; CDR3aa: CASSLGRQGLTPVNF
d_gene: -; j_gene: TRBJ2-5; v_gene: TRBV28; abundance: few; CDR3nt: TGTGCCAGCAGTCCCCTGGGGGGGGGCGAAGAGACCCAGTACTTC; CDR3aa: CASSPLGGGEETQYF
d_gene: -; j_gene: TRBJ2-5; v_gene: TRBV7-2; abundance: many; CDR3nt: TGTGCCAGCAGCCGCCGGGACTCTCGACCTGACTTC; CDR3aa: CASSRRDSRPDF
d_gene: -; j_gene: TRBJ1-1; v_gene: TRBV7-2; abundance: many; CDR3nt: TGTGCCAGCAGCCCCACCCGCCCGGGTACGACTGAAGCTTTCTTT; CDR3aa: CASSPTRPGTTEAFF
d_gene: -; j_gene: TRBJ1-1; v_gene: TRBV6-5; abundance: many; CDR3nt: TGTGCCAGCAGTTACAGGGGGGGGCGGACTGAAGCTTTCTTT; CDR3aa: CASSYRGGRTEAFF
d_gene: -; j_gene: TRBJ2-7; v_gene: TRBV7-8; abundance: many; CDR3nt: TGTGCCAGCAGCTTGCGGGGCTCCTACGAGCAGTACTTC; CDR3aa: CASSLRGSYEQYF
d_gene: TRBD2; j_gene: TRBJ2-3; v_gene: TRBV24-1; abundance: many; CDR3nt: TGTGCCACCAGTGAGACTAGCGGGGGTAGCACAGATACGCAGTATTTT; CDR3aa: CATSETSGGSTDTQYF
d_gene: TRBD1; j_gene: TRBJ2-5; v_gene: TRBV12-3/TRBV12-4; abundance: many; CDR3nt: TGTGCCAGCAGGACGACAGGGTGGCTGGAGACCCAGTACTTC; CDR3aa: CASRTTGWLETQYF
d_gene: -; j_gene: TRBJ1-5; v_gene: TRBV7-8; abundance: many; CDR3nt: TGTGCCAGCAGCTTAACCCGGGAAGGCCAGCCCCAGCATTTT; CDR3aa: CASSLTREGQPQHF
d_gene: -; j_gene: TRBJ2-1; v_gene: TRBV23-1; abundance: many; CDR3nt: TGCGCCAACTCCCGGGGGAGGGGGCGGAATGAGCAGTTCTTC; CDR3aa: CANSRGRGRNEQFF
d_gene: -; j_gene: TRBJ1-1; v_gene: TRBV7-2; abundance: many; CDR3nt: TGTGCCAGCAGCTTAAGGGGCGCGGTTGAAGCTTTCTTT; CDR3aa: CASSLRGAVEAFF
d_gene: -; j_gene: TRBJ1-5; v_gene: TRBV10-3; abundance: few; CDR3nt: TGTGCCATCAGTGAGTCGATGGACAGCACTCAGCCCCAGCATTTT; CDR3aa: CAISESMDSTQPQHF
d_gene: -; j_gene: TRBJ1-2; v_gene: TRBV6-2/TRBV6-3; abundance: many; CDR3nt: TGTGCCAGCGGGGACAATCCAAATCTTGGCTACACCTTC; CDR3aa: CASGDNPNLGYTF
d_gene: -; j_gene: TRBJ2-7; v_gene: TRBV7-7; abundance: -; CDR3nt: TGTGCTAGCAGCCCCAGCGTGAACTACGAGCAGTACTTC; CDR3aa: CASSPSVNYEQYF